These 31 T cell receptor beta chains were all obtained from the same sample, sequenced in a study of neurological immune-mediated disorders. A single record per CDR3 protein comes from TCRdb applying MiXCR to the 5' RACE reads. This repertoire shows about 53,000 distinct CDR3 sequences, roughly 15% found once; its top ten account for roughly 4.5%. The sequencing input was PBMCs. The receptors here all came from a man in his sixties in good health.

This clonotype was detected ten times or more. The chain has TRBV20-1 and TRBJ2-2, with 13 nucleotides matching TRBD2. V shed 1 base and J 2 bases; nucleotides not matched to a gene: 7. Germline lookup yields CDR1 DFQATT and CDR2 SNEGSKA (reference sequence). The CDR3 extends over 18 amino acids. The CDR3 DNA reads as TGCAGTGCTAGAGCAGCCGAGGGACTAGCGGGAAACACCGGGGAGCTGTTTTTT. Amino acids: CSARAAEGLAGNTGELFF.

This clonotype was seen ten or more times. This chain uses TRBV9 with TRBJ2-7; tentative D call: TRBD1 (6 bases). This CDR3 has 14 amino acids. Trimming removed 0 bases from V and 3 bases from J, with 10 bases in between. Germline V gene lookup returns CDR1 SGDLS and CDR2 YYNGEE. The CDR3 bases are TGTGCCAGCAGCGTAGACTCCAGGGGCTACGAGCAGTACTTC. Amino acid sequence: CASSVDSRGYEQYF.

This clonotype showed up many times. The chain joins TRBV3-1 to TRBJ2-7; TRBD1 matches 11 bases. The length of the CDR3 is 14 residues. With 3 bases clipped from V and 4 bases from J, the junction kept 2 bases outside the gene matches. Germline V CDR1 and CDR2: LGHDT, YNNKEL (reference sequence). The CDR3 here is CASSHWDRGYEQYF. The CDR3 DNA follows: TGTGCCAGCAGCCATTGGGACAGGGGGTACGAGCAGTACTTC.

This clonotype occurred many times. The rearrangement joins TRBV7-2 to TRBJ2-1, with D uncertain. Looked up from germline, CDR1 is SGHTA and CDR2 is FQGNSA. This CDR3 comprises 14 residues. Trimming removed 4 bases at V and 6 bases at J, with 13 bases between. The CDR3 DNA reads TGTGCCAGCAGCTGGGGTCTGCCCCCCAATGAGCAGTTCTTC. Translation gives CASSWGLPPNEQFF. Drawing the rest from reference TRBV7-2 and TRBJ2-1, the complete variable domain is GAGVSQSPSNKVTEKGKDVELRCDPISGHTALYWYRQSLGQGLEFLIYFQGNSAPDKSGLPSDRFSAERTGGSVSTLTIQRTQQEDSAVYLCASSWGLPPNEQFFGPGTRLTVL.

This clonotype was counted ten times or more. This rearrangement joins TRBV5-8 to TRBJ1-5; no clear D. Germline CDR1 is SGHTS and CDR2 is YDEGEE. The CDR3 runs 14 residues. V was shortened by 2 bases and J by 0 bases, with 6 bases between the two germline ends. CDR3 protein: CASSFGDSNQPQHF. Here the CDR3 DNA reads TGTGCCAGCAGCTTCGGGGATAGCAATCAGCCCCAGCATTTT.

This clonotype has a count of ten or more. The CDR3 is CASSYRQGITGELFF. Written as DNA, the CDR3 is TGTGCCAGCAGTTACCGACAGGGAATAACCGGGGAGCTGTTTTTT. The chain employs TRBV6-5 and TRBJ2-2; 7 nucleotides line up with TRBD1. V lost 2 bases, J lost 5 bases, and 5 bases stayed unmatched. CDR1 is MNHEY, CDR2 SVGAGI, per germline. The CDR3 length is 15 residues.

This clonotype was recorded many times. V and J are TRBV20-1 and TRBJ2-1; D uncertain. Germline lookup yields CDR1 DFQATT and CDR2 SNEGSKA (reference sequence). Deletions cut 6 bases from V and 4 bases from J, with 7 bases between. This CDR3 has 11 amino acids. The CDR3 reads CSAPQYNEQFF. In DNA, the CDR3 is TGCAGTGCGCCCCAGTACAATGAGCAGTTCTTC.

This clonotype was recorded many times. This chain links TRBV28 with TRBJ1-5, with TRBD1 matching 8 bases. The length of the CDR3 is 16 residues. Germline V gene lookup returns CDR1 MDHEN and CDR2 SYDVKM. V was clipped by 6 bases and J by 3 bases; unmatched bases: 10. CDR3 sequence reads: CASSRGTGKFNQPQHF. The CDR3 DNA is TGTGCCAGCAGCCGTGGGACAGGCAAATTCAATCAGCCCCAGCATTTT.

The sample holds many counts of this clonotype. The chain has TRBV4-2 and TRBJ1-4; 8 nucleotides line up with TRBD1. The CDR3 has 16 amino acids. Trimming took 0 bases from V and 7 from J; bases not matched to a gene: 7. The germline CDR1 and CDR2 sequences are LGHNA and YNFKEQ. CDR3: CASSQEGDRLIEKLFF. Here the CDR3 DNA reads TGTGCCAGCAGCCAAGAAGGGGACAGGCTGATTGAAAAACTGTTTTTT.

This clonotype has a count of ten or more. The rearrangement links TRBV19 to TRBJ2-6; D gene uncertain. Trimming removed 6 bases at V and 4 bases at J, with 13 bases between. This CDR3 contains 15 residues. Germline CDR1 reads LNHDA; CDR2 reads SQIVND (reference sequence). CDR3 in amino acids: CASSQQLAGANVLTF. The CDR3 region has the DNA TGTGCCAGTAGCCAACAACTGGCAGGGGCCAACGTCCTGACTTTC. Complete variable domain (other parts from reference TRBV19 and TRBJ2-6): DGGITQSPKYLFRKEGQNVTLSCEQNLNHDAMYWYRQDPGQGLRLIYYSQIVNDFQKGDIAEGYSVSREKKESFPLTVTSAQKNPTAFYLCASSQQLAGANVLTFGAGSRLTVL.

This clonotype was picked up many times. V is TRBV7-2 and J is TRBJ2-3; 7 bases map to TRBD2. This CDR3 is 17 amino acids long. The germline V gene has CDR1 SGHTA and CDR2 FQGNSA. The junction had 11 bases not matched to a gene; V was cut back by 1 base and J by 4 bases. In DNA, the CDR3 is TGTGCCAGCAGCTTAGTCCCCCCTGCGGGAGCCCCAGATACGCAGTATTTT. Translating gives CASSLVPPAGAPDTQYF.

This clonotype was seen many times. The rearrangement links TRBV28 to TRBJ1-6; D not resolved. The V end was cut by 6 bases, the J end by 0 bases, with 15 bases between. This CDR3 comprises 17 residues. Germline V gene sequence: CDR1 MDHEN, CDR2 SYDVKM. The CDR3 region is CASRTLAESSYNSPLHF. The CDR3 DNA reads TGTGCCAGCAGGACCCTGGCGGAAAGCTCCTATAATTCACCCCTCCACTTT. The entire variable domain, with the rest obtained from reference TRBV28 and TRBJ1-6, is as follows: DVKVTQSSRYLVKRTGEKVFLECVQDMDHENMFWYRQDPGLGLRLIYFSYDVKMKEKGDIPEGYSVSREKKERFSLILESASTNQTSMYLCASRTLAESSYNSPLHFGNGTRLTVT.

A remark on this clonotype: A much larger clone lies one base from this, so it may be a read error. The chain links TRBV27 to TRBJ2-2; TRBD2 matches at 13 bases. The CDR3 contains 16 residues. V dropped 3 bases and J dropped 7; count of bases not matched to a gene: 5. The germline V gene has CDR1 MNHEY and CDR2 SMNVEV (reference sequence). CDR3 sequence (DNA): TGTGCCAGCAGTTTCCGACTAGCGGGAGGCCACGGGGAGCTGTTTTTT. Its translation is CASSFRLAGGHGELFF.

The sample holds many counts of this clonotype. This sequence joins TRBV20-1 and TRBJ2-2; D not certain. Per the germline V gene, CDR1 is DFQATT and CDR2 is SNEGSKA (reference sequence). This CDR3 is 14 amino acids long. The V gene lost 0 bases and the J gene lost 5 bases, with 10 bases spanning the gap. CDR3 in DNA: TGCAGTGCTAGAGATGGTACTGTAACCGGGGAGCTGTTTTTT. It is translated as CSARDGTVTGELFF.

At least ten counts were recorded for this clonotype. The rearrangement links TRBV18 to TRBJ2-7; TRBD2 aligns across 8 bases. The CDR3 is 16 residues long. V lost 3 bases and J lost 3; bases outside the gene matches: 10. CDR1 and CDR2 from the germline V gene are KGHSH and LQKENI. The DNA of the CDR3 is TGTGCCAGCTCACCCGCCGACGGGAGGGGGGTCTACGAGCAGTACTTC. This gives the protein CASSPADGRGVYEQYF.

This chain joins TRBV7-9 and TRBJ1-2, with D uncertain. The V and J ends lost 5 bases and 7 bases respectively, with 17 bases between them. The CDR3 spans 14 residues. Per germline, CDR1 SEHNR and CDR2 FQNEAQ (reference sequence). In nucleotides, the CDR3 is TGTGCCAGCAGCCCCCGGGAAAGCGGTCCTGGCTACACCTTC. Translation: CASSPRESGPGYTF.

This clonotype was counted many times. The V call is TRBV4-3, the J call TRBJ1-1; D unresolved. V was cut by 4 bases and J by 6 bases, with 12 bases left in between. The germline CDR1 and CDR2 sequences are LGHNA and YSLEER. This CDR3 contains 13 residues. This chain's CDR3 is CASSPQRVSEAFF. DNA of the CDR3: TGCGCCAGCAGCCCACAAAGGGTATCTGAAGCTTTCTTT.

This clonotype has ten or more counts. The V call is TRBV29-1, the J call TRBJ1-1; D is possibly TRBD1 (5 bases). This CDR3 contains 13 residues. Germline V gene data show CDR1 as SQVTM and CDR2 as ANQGSEA. CDR3 coding DNA: TGCAGAGCTGGGGCAGCATTGAACACTGAAGCTTTCTTT. It translates to CRAGAALNTEAFF.

This clonotype was picked up many times. The chain employs TRBV6-2 or TRBV6-3 and TRBJ2-2, with D hard to call. The CDR3 spans 15 residues. CDR1 and CDR2 from the germline V gene are MNHEY and SVGEGT. Trimming stripped 1 base from V and 4 bases from J, with 10 bases between. The CDR3 DNA sequence: TGTGCCAGCAGTTACTGGGCCGAGATCACCGGGGAGCTGTTTTTT. Translated: CASSYWAEITGELFF.

This clonotype occurred many times. This chain uses TRBV15 with TRBJ2-7, with D hard to call. The germline gives CDR1 LNHNV, CDR2 YYDKDF (reference sequence). The CDR3 spans 12 residues. V lost 4 bases to trimming and J lost 6 bases, with 10 bases between them. This CDR3 reads CATSNGPPEQYF. CDR3 bases: TGTGCCACCAGCAACGGACCTCCCGAGCAGTACTTC.

This clonotype was seen many times. This chain links TRBV28 with TRBJ2-1; 11 bases align to TRBD2. The trim removed 5 bases at V and 7 bases at J, leaving 16 bases unmatched. The CDR3 length is 18 residues. Germline lookup yields CDR1 MDHEN and CDR2 SYDVKM. The CDR3 reads CASSGTSGRGLRRNEQFF. The CDR3, as DNA: TGTGCCAGCAGTGGCACTAGCGGGAGAGGCCTCAGGAGGAATGAGCAGTTCTTC.

In its sample, this clonotype was seen many times. V is TRBV20-1 and J is TRBJ1-1, with 8 bases lining up with TRBD1. Trimming cost V 1 base and J 1 base; bases outside gene matches: 11. Per germline, CDR1 DFQATT and CDR2 SNEGSKA (reference sequence). The CDR3 extends over 17 amino acids. CDR3: CSARGQGASIRNTEAFF. In DNA, the CDR3 is TGCAGTGCTAGAGGTCAGGGGGCCTCCATTAGGAACACTGAAGCTTTCTTT.

Of note for this clonotype: The germline gene is not matched at one end of the junction; a read error may be the cause. V and J are TRBV20-1 and TRBJ2-3; 7 bases are a match to TRBD1. The germline gives CDR1 DFQATT, CDR2 SNEGSKA (reference sequence). The CDR3 has 14 residues. The CDR3 DNA reads as TGCAGTGCCGTCCTGACAGGGCCCACAGATACGCAGTGTTTT. It codes for CSAVLTGPTDTQCF.

By share of the sample, this clonotype is medium-sized. The chain joins TRBV28 to TRBJ2-7; weak D call: TRBD1 (6 bases). The length of the CDR3 is 15 residues. V shed 6 bases and J shed 3 bases, with 18 bases lying between them. Looked up from germline, CDR1 is MDHEN and CDR2 is SYDVKM. The CDR3 region is CASSPRVGHYYEQYF. For the CDR3, the DNA is TGTGCCAGCAGCCCCCGGGTGGGACATTACTACGAGCAGTACTTC.

This clonotype was seen many times. The V call is TRBV7-2, the J call TRBJ2-7; unclear D gene. The CDR3 totals 13 residues. V was clipped by 5 bases and J by 5 bases, with 13 bases between them. Germline V gene sequence: CDR1 SGHTA, CDR2 FQGNSA. Here the CDR3 reads CASSATLRNEQYF. CDR3 DNA sequence: TGTGCCAGCAGCGCCACACTGCGCAACGAGCAGTACTTC.

This clonotype has a count of ten or more. The genes are TRBV29-1 and TRBJ2-2, with 7 bases aligning to TRBD1. The CDR3 length is 13 residues. J lost 5 bases, V lost 6 bases, and 6 bases had no gene match. Germline loops: CDR1 SQVTM, CDR2 ANQGSEA. CDR3 DNA: TGCAGCGTGGCTGACAGGGCGACCGGGGAGCTGTTTTTT. Residues: CSVADRATGELFF.

This clonotype has at least ten counts. The rearrangement links TRBV10-3 to TRBJ2-7, with unresolved D. From germline, CDR1 is ENHRY and CDR2 SYGVKD. The length of the CDR3 is 14 residues. Trimming left V 6 bases short and J 4 bases short, with 16 bases between. The CDR3 sequence is CAIRRDPTLYEQYF. The CDR3 nucleotides read TGTGCCATCAGGCGAGACCCCACTTTATACGAGCAGTACTTC.

This clonotype showed up many times. The chain joins TRBV6-5 to TRBJ2-6, with 8 nucleotides matching TRBD1. The germline gives CDR1 MNHEY, CDR2 SVGAGI. The CDR3 is made up of 14 amino acids. V lost 6 bases to trimming and J lost 5 bases; unmatched junction nucleotides: 3. The CDR3 loop is CASSRDRRANVLTF. DNA for the CDR3: TGTGCCAGCAGCCGGGACAGGCGGGCCAACGTCCTGACTTTC.

The chain employs TRBV12-3 or TRBV12-4 and TRBJ2-4; D call uncertain. The CDR3 consists of 17 residues. V was shortened by 3 bases and J by 0 bases, with 15 bases between the two germline ends. CDR3: CASSLKDALQAKNIQYF. In nucleotides, the CDR3 is TGTGCCAGCAGTTTGAAGGACGCCCTCCAAGCCAAAAACATTCAGTACTTC.

This clonotype was seen repeatedly, ten times or more. The chain couples TRBV20-1 to TRBJ2-3; 7 bases are shared with TRBD2. Germline CDR1 is DFQATT and CDR2 is SNEGSKA (reference sequence). With 3 bases clipped from V and 3 bases from J, the junction kept 3 bases outside the gene matches. The CDR3 loop spans 13 amino acids. This CDR3 reads CSASPGGTDTQYF. CDR3 sequence (DNA): TGCAGTGCTAGTCCGGGAGGAACAGATACGCAGTATTTT.

At least ten counts were recorded for this clonotype. The chain is built from TRBV18 and TRBJ1-5; no definite D call. This CDR3 has 12 residues. Germline CDR1 KGHSH, CDR2 LQKENI. V was pared by 3 bases and J by 10 bases, with 10 bases between. The DNA of the CDR3 is TGTGCCAGCTCACCGGGCACCCTCCCCCAGCATTTT. As protein: CASSPGTLPQHF.